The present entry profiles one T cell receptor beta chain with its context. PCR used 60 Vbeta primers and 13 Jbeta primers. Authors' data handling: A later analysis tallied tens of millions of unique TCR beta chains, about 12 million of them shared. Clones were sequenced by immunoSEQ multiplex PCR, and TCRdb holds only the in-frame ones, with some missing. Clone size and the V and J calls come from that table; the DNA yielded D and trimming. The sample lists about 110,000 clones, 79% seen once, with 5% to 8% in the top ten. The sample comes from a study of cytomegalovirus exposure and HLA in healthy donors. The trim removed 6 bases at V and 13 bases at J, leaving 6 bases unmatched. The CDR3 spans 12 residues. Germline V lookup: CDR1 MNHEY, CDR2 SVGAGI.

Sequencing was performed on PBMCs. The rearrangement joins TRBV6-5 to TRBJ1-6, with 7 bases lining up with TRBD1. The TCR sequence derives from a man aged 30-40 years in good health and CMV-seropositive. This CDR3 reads CASRTTGVPLHF. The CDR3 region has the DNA TGTGCCAGCAGGACAACAGGGGTCCCCCTCCACTTT.